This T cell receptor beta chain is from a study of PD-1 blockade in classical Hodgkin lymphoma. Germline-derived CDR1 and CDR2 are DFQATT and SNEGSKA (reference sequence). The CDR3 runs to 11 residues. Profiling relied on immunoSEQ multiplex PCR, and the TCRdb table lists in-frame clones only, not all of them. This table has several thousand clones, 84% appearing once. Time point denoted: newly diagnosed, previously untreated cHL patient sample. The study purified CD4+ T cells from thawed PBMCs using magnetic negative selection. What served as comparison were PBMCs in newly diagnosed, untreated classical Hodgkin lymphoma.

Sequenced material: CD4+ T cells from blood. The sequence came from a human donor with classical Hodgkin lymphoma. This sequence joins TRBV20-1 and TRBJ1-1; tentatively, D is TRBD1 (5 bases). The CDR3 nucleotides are TGCACCGGGACGTTGAACACTGAAGCTTTCTTT. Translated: CTGTLNTEAFF.